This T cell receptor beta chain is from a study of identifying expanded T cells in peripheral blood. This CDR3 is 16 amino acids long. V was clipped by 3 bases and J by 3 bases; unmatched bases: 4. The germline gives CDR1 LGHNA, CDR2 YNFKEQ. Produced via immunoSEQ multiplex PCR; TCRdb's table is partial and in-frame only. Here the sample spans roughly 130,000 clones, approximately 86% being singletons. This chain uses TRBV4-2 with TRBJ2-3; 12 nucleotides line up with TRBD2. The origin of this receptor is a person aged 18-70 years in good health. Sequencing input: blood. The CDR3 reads CASSHRTSGDTDTQYF. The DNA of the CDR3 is TGTGCCAGCAGCCATCGGACTAGCGGGGATACAGATACGCAGTATTTT.